These T cell receptor beta chains were read from a single sample in a study of T cell repertoires in cytomegalovirus infection. TCRdb processed the reads anew with MiXCR; each CDR3 protein has one entry. Here the sample spans 310,000 or so distinct CDR3 sequences, roughly a sixth being singletons. Sample: PBMCs. All receptors come from a human donor in good health (CMV status not recorded). Some clones in this sample may be carry-over from other donors' samples. The CDR3 runs from the conserved cysteine through the conserved F or W. The D gene is left open where the match is weak. The size entry is marked missing in some rows and otherwise reads once, few, many or a size class.

d_gene,len,v_gene,j_gene,abundance,CDR3nt,CDR3aa
TRBD2,14,TRBV28,TRBJ2-1,NA,TGTGCCAGCAGTAGCGCCGGGACTACCAATGAGCAGTTCTTC,CASSSAGTTNEQFF
NA,15,TRBV11-2,TRBJ1-3,few,TGTGCCAGCAGCCGCGACAGAAACTCTGGAAACACCATATATTTT,CASSRDRNSGNTIYF
NA,15,TRBV7-9,TRBJ1-3,few,TGTGCCAGCAGCTTATCCTCTTGGTTGGGAAACACCATATATTTT,CASSLSSWLGNTIYF
NA,14,TRBV7-2,TRBJ2-7,many,TGTGCCAGCAGCTTAGGCAGACCTTTGTGGGAGCAGTACTTC,CASSLGRPLWEQYF
TRBD1,16,TRBV20-1,TRBJ2-2,many,TGCAGTGCTCAAGATTCCGGGACAGCTCTGACCGGGGAGCTGTTTTTT,CSAQDSGTALTGELFF
NA,11,TRBV7-2,TRBJ2-2,many,TGTGCCAGCAGCTATTCCGGGGAGCTGTTTTTT,CASSYSGELFF
TRBD1,17,TRBV7-9,TRBJ2-3,many,TGTGCCAGCAGCGGCGTGCGTCCGGGACAGAACACAGATACGCAGTATTTT,CASSGVRPGQNTDTQYF
TRBD1,16,TRBV7-6,TRBJ1-5,NA,TGTGCCAGCAGCCCCGGGACAGGGGCCGGGAATCAGCCCCAGCATTTT,CASSPGTGAGNQPQHF
NA,11,TRBV7-2,TRBJ2-5,many,TGTGCCAGCAGCTTCGGTCGCCAGGCAAACTTC,CASSFGRQANF
NA,14,TRBV7-9,TRBJ1-4,many,TGTGCCAGCAGCTTGCTTCCCCTTCGGGAAAAACTGTTTTTT,CASSLLPLREKLFF
TRBD1,14,TRBV20-1,TRBJ1-4,NA,TGCAGTGCTGGACCGGGACAGGGCATTGAAAAACTGTTTTTT,CSAGPGQGIEKLFF
NA,15,TRBV2,TRBJ2-6,few,TGTGCCAGCAGTGTAGGGTTCTCTGGGGCCAACGTCCTGACTTTC,CASSVGFSGANVLTF
TRBD1,16,TRBV5-1,TRBJ2-1,many,TGCGCCAGCAGCTTAGACAGGGGGGGTTCCTACAATGAGCAGTTCTTC,CASSLDRGGSYNEQFF
NA,14,TRBV14,TRBJ1-1,many,TGTGCCAGCAGCCAAGAGCAGGATAACACTGAAGCTTTCTTT,CASSQEQDNTEAFF
NA,13,TRBV4-3,TRBJ1-2,NA,TGCGCCAGCAGCCAAGCGGGCCGCTATGGCTACACCTTC,CASSQAGRYGYTF
NA,15,TRBV10-3,TRBJ2-1,few,TGTGCCATCTTGGTTGGAGCGCGGCCTTATTATGAGCAGTTCTTC,CAILVGARPYYEQFF
NA,15,TRBV24-1,TRBJ2-1,NA,TGTGCCACCAGTGATTTTTCCGGGGGGCGGAATGAGCAGTTCTTC,CATSDFSGGRNEQFF
NA,12,TRBV19,TRBJ2-7,few,TGTGCCAGTAGGGACCGGGGTAACGAGCAGTACTTC,CASRDRGNEQYF
NA,13,TRBV6-2/TRBV6-3,TRBJ1-1,NA,TGTGCCAGCAGTCGACTGGAGAACACTGAAGCTTTCTTT,CASSRLENTEAFF
NA,13,TRBV3-1,TRBJ2-3,NA,TGTGCCAGCAGCCAACTACGCACAGATACGCAGTATTTT,CASSQLRTDTQYF
NA,13,TRBV15,TRBJ1-1,many,TGTGCCACCAGCGGAGACAGGCTCACTGAAGCTTTCTTT,CATSGDRLTEAFF
NA,15,TRBV10-3,TRBJ2-5,few,TGTGCCATCAGTCCCCAGGGGACCCTTCGGGAGACCCAGTACTTC,CAISPQGTLRETQYF
NA,14,TRBV4-3,TRBJ2-3,few,TGCGCCAGCAGCCAAGTCTACAGCACAGATACGCAGTATTTT,CASSQVYSTDTQYF
TRBD1,13,TRBV20-1,TRBJ1-1,many,TGCAGTGCTAGCCGACAGGGGAACACTGAAGCTTTCTTT,CSASRQGNTEAFF
TRBD2,16,TRBV7-2,TRBJ2-1,few,TGTGCCAGCAGCTTAAATAGCGGGGGGGCCTACCCTGAGCAGTTCTTC,CASSLNSGGAYPEQFF
NA,15,TRBV19,TRBJ2-3,few,TGTGCCAGTAGTATAGCACAGGGTTCCGCAGATACGCAGTATTTT,CASSIAQGSADTQYF
NA,14,TRBV7-2,TRBJ2-1,many,TGTGCCAGCAGCTTAGCGCGTGGGTCGGGGGTAGAGTTCTTC,CASSLARGSGVEFF
NA,13,TRBV10-3,TRBJ1-2,NA,TGTGCCATCAGCCCAGGGGTAGACTATGGCTACACCTTC,CAISPGVDYGYTF
TRBD1,15,TRBV20-1,TRBJ1-6,few,TGCAGTGCGGAAGACAGGGGGCTTGATAATTCACCCCTCCACTTT,CSAEDRGLDNSPLHF
TRBD2,15,TRBV27,TRBJ2-7,few,TGTGCCAGCAGTTTATTCAGCGGGGGTAGCTACGAGCAGTACTTC,CASSLFSGGSYEQYF
TRBD2,16,TRBV5-4,TRBJ2-1,NA,TGTGCCAGCAGCTCTACTAGCGGGGCCTCCTACAATGAGCAGTTCTTC,CASSSTSGASYNEQFF
NA,12,TRBV7-9,TRBJ1-5,NA,TGTGCCAGCAGCTTAGGTACTGGAACCCAGCATTTT,CASSLGTGTQHF
TRBD1,15,TRBV11-3,TRBJ1-4,many,TGTGCCAGCAGCTTCGGGACAGGGTGGGATGAAAAACTGTTTTTT,CASSFGTGWDEKLFF
TRBD1,14,TRBV5-1,TRBJ2-1,few,TGCGCCAGCAGCTCGTCATTAGGGACAGATGAGCAGTTCTTC,CASSSSLGTDEQFF